Sequencing of this T cell receptor beta chain was carried out in a study of T cells in Graves' hyperthyroidism and ophthalmopathy. Diagnostic assessment was based on clinical symptoms, serum thyroxine and TRAb, thyroid ultrasound and orbital computed tomography. TCR beta CDR3 region amplification was performed from RNA transcripts. The HTBI primer set was used in a first-round RT-PCR of the TCR CDR3. Each CDR3 protein gets one entry after TCRdb re-called the multiplex PCR reads with MiXCR. The table shows over 500,000 distinct CDR3 sequences, with roughly 15% occurring only once. This clonotype was detected a few times. Deletions cut 1 base from V and 6 bases from J, with 13 bases between. This CDR3 comprises 15 residues. CDR1 is SGHVS, CDR2 FNYEAQ, per germline.

The sequencing input was blood. This receptor was taken from a woman aged 40 to 50 with Graves' hyperthyroidism. This chain connects TRBV7-6 to TRBJ2-1; maybe TRBD2 (6 bases). The CDR3 DNA reads as TGTGCCAGCAGCTTAGGGGGGGTGATGGGCAATGAGCAGTTCTTC. It translates to CASSLGGVMGNEQFF.